This T cell receptor beta chain emerged from a study of shared clonotypes between healthy human individuals. General study findings and limits: Against clonotypes common to all four donors, non-shared ones had lower generation probabilities.

The CDR3 runs to 17 residues. V was trimmed by 5 bases and J by 0 bases, leaving 20 bases between them. The germline gives CDR1 SGHNT, CDR2 YENEEA. Comment on this clone: The antigen remains unidentified.

Healthy and HIV-negative, the adult donors had no recent acute infections or vaccinations. A CD45RA-negative memory subset and a CD45RA+ naive subset were separated from the CD4+ cells. Generated by immunoSEQ multiplex PCR, the TCRdb table keeps only in-frame clones and is missing some. The sample carries approximately 340,000 clones, around 67% recorded once. This sequence was found in a young man in good health. Sequenced material: memory CD4+ T cells sorted from blood. This sample's subset: CD45RA-negative fraction. The gene calls are TRBV11-3 and TRBJ2-7, with D possibly matching TRBD2 (6 bases). The CDR3 DNA reads as TGTGCCAGCAGCAAAGAAGGTGCGGACGGGAGCTCCTACGAGCAGTACTTC. Its translation is CASSKEGADGSSYEQYF.